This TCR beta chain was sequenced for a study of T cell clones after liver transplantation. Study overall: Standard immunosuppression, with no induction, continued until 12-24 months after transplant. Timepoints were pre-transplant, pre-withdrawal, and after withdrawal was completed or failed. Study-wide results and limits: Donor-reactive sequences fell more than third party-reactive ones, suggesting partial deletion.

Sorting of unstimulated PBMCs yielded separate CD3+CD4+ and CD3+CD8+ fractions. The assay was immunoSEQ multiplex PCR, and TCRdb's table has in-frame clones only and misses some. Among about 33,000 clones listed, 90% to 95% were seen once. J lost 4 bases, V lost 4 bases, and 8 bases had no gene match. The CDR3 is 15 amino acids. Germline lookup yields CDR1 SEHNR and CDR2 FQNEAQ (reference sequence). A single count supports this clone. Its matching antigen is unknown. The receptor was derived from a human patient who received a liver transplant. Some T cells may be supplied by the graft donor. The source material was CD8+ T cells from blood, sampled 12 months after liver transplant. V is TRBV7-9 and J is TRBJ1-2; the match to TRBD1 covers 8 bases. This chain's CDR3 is CASSSPSDRAYGYTF. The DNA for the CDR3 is TGTGCCAGCAGCTCCCCATCGGACAGGGCCTATGGCTACACCTTC. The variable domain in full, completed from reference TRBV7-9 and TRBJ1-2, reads DTGVSQNPRHKITKRGQNVTFRCDPISEHNRLYWYRQTLGQGPEFLTYFQNEAQLEKSRLLSDRFSAERPKGSFSTLEIQRTEQGDSAMYLCASSSPSDRAYGYTFGSGTRLTVV.